This is a list of T cell receptor beta chains from one sample in a study of preoperative IRX-2 immunotherapy in early breast cancer. Sequencing was performed with immunoSEQ multiplex PCR; in TCRdb, only in-frame clones are kept and a portion is missing. The repertoire has more than 20,000 clones, roughly 77% of them found once; the top ten carry 1% to 1.5%. Sample: lymph node tissue, taken after IRX-2 immunotherapy. These receptor sequences come from a human donor with breast cancer. Both conserved end residues are part of each CDR3. The D gene is left open where the match is weak. A row's size may be missing; if present it is once, few, many or a size class.

d_call	clone_size	v_call	j_call	cdr3_nt	cdr3_aa
-	once	TRBV28	TRBJ1-1	TGTGCCAGCAGACCCCCTCAGGGTAGCACTGAAGCTTTCTTT	CASRPPQGSTEAFF
TRBD1	-	TRBV29-1	TRBJ1-1	TGCAGCGTCGGGACAGCAGGCACTGAAGCTTTCTTT	CSVGTAGTEAFF
-	-	TRBV6-8	TRBJ1-6	TGTGCCAGCAGTTCCGAGGGGGGAGTTTCACCCCTCCACTTT	CASSSEGGVSPLHF
-	-	TRBV7-2	TRBJ1-4	TGTGCCAGCAGCTCCGGGACTAATGAAAAACTGTTTTTT	CASSSGTNEKLFF
-	-	TRBV19	TRBJ1-6	TGTGCCTCAAGAAGGCTTAGCTCCTATAATTCACCCCTCCACTTT	CASRRLSSYNSPLHF
TRBD1	-	TRBV6-8	TRBJ1-2	TGTGCCATCAGCCCCGGACAGGGTGACTACACCTTC	CAISPGQGDYTF
-	-	TRBV5-1	TRBJ2-2	TGCGCCAGCAGCTTGGGAGCGAACACCGGGGAGCTGTTTTTT	CASSLGANTGELFF
-	-	TRBV6-8	TRBJ1-2	TGTGCCATCCAGAGAGGGTCATCTAACTATGGCTACACCTTC	CAIQRGSSNYGYTF
TRBD1	-	TRBV30	TRBJ1-5	TGTGCCTGGAGTCTACAGGGGGCGCAGCCCCAGCATTTT	CAWSLQGAQPQHF
-	-	TRBV5-1	TRBJ2-7	TGCGCCAGCAGCACCGGCCCATCGAGCTCCTACGAGCAGTACTTC	CASSTGPSSSYEQYF
-	-	TRBV18	TRBJ1-1	TGTGCCAGCTCACCGACAGGAGCTAATATCATGAACACTGAAGCTTTCTTT	CASSPTGANIMNTEAFF
-	few	TRBV11-3	TRBJ1-1	TGTGCCAGCAGCTTTAGTGGGGCGAGCGCTGAAGCTTTCTTT	CASSFSGASAEAFF
TRBD2	-	TRBV10-1	TRBJ2-5	TGCGCCAGCAGTCCTAGCGGGCACCAAGAGACCCAGTACTTC	CASSPSGHQETQYF
TRBD2	-	TRBV5-1	TRBJ2-5	TGCGCCAGCAGCTTGGCGGGACAGGGCCTAGCGGGGGGAAAAGAGACCCAGTACTTC	CASSLAGQGLAGGKETQYF
-	-	TRBV6-8	TRBJ2-5	TGTGCCAGCACCCCAGGGGTCGGCGCGGGGGAAGAGACCCAGTACTTC	CASTPGVGAGEETQYF
-	-	TRBV12-5	TRBJ1-1	TGTGCTAGTGGCCCGGGGGGGTCGAACACTGAAGCTTTCTTT	CASGPGGSNTEAFF
-	-	TRBV28	TRBJ1-4	TGTGCCAGCAGTTTGATGGGGGGGAATGAAAAACTGTTTTTT	CASSLMGGNEKLFF
-	-	TRBV12-1	TRBJ1-2	TGTGCCAGCAGTCCCTCACCCCAGGGGAGCGGCTATGGCTACACCTTC	CASSPSPQGSGYGYTF
-	-	TRBV29-1	TRBJ2-5	TGCAGCGTTGATGGACATACCTCGGGCGAGACCCAGTACTTC	CSVDGHTSGETQYF
-	-	TRBV7-1	TRBJ2-7	TGTGCCAGCAGCAAACAGGGAACAGCGTGGGAGCAGTACTTC	CASSKQGTAWEQYF
-	-	TRBV7-8	TRBJ1-3	TGTGCCAGCAGCTTATTCGCAGACCCTGGAAACACCATATATTTT	CASSLFADPGNTIYF
-	-	TRBV18	TRBJ1-5	TGTGCCAGCTCACCGGCAGGGGATTTCAGCAATCAGCCCCAGCATTTT	CASSPAGDFSNQPQHF
-	-	TRBV1	TRBJ2-7	TGCGCCAGCAGCCAAGCATCTTACACGCCGAGGACAGGGGGCCGATACGAGCAGTACTTC	CASSQASYTPRTGGRYEQYF
-	-	TRBV18	TRBJ2-1	TGTGCCAGCTCCCCATCGTCCCGGGGAGGACAGTTCTTC	CASSPSSRGGQFF
-	-	TRBV6-9	TRBJ2-2	TGTGCCAGCAGTTTGATTTCCGTAGGTGGCACCGGGGAGCTGTTTTTT	CASSLISVGGTGELFF
TRBD1	-	TRBV29-1	TRBJ2-2	TGCAGCGCCGACAGGGGGGTTACCGGGGAGCTGTTTTTT	CSADRGVTGELFF
-	-	TRBV11-3	TRBJ2-1	TGTGCCAGCAGCTTCGGGAGCCAACTAAACAATGAGCAGTTCTTC	CASSFGSQLNNEQFF
-	few	TRBV23-1	TRBJ2-6	TGCGCCAGCAGTCAATCTGTCAGGAGTAGGACTGGGGCCAACGTCCTGACTTTC	CASSQSVRSRTGANVLTF
TRBD2	once	TRBV10-2	TRBJ2-7	TGCGCCAGCAGCCCCACCCAAGGACTAGCGGGAATGACATGGCCCGAGCAGTACTTC	CASSPTQGLAGMTWPEQYF
-	few	TRBV19	TRBJ1-3	TGTGCCAGTCGCCGTGCAGATGACTCTGGAAACACCATATATTTT	CASRRADDSGNTIYF
TRBD1	-	TRBV29-1	TRBJ2-1	TGCAGCGTGGCAACAGGGGGCCCGTACAATGAGCAGTTCTTC	CSVATGGPYNEQFF
-	few	TRBV28	TRBJ2-5	TGTGCCAGCAGTTTACCAGGGGTAGGGGAGACCCAGTACTTC	CASSLPGVGETQYF
TRBD2	-	TRBV6-8	TRBJ2-5	TGTGCCAGCAGTTTTGGACTAGCGGTTTCGGAGACCCAGTACTTC	CASSFGLAVSETQYF
-	-	TRBV6-8	TRBJ1-3	TGTGCCAGCAGTTACGCAGTGGCCTCGGCCGAAGGAAACACCATATATTTT	CASSYAVASAEGNTIYF
TRBD1	-	TRBV5-1	TRBJ1-4	TGCGCCAGCAGCCCGGGACAGGGCCATGAAAAACTGTTTTTT	CASSPGQGHEKLFF
-	-	TRBV19	TRBJ2-5	TGTGCCAGTAGTATAATGACAGGCCAAGAGACCCAGTACTTC	CASSIMTGQETQYF
-	-	TRBV6-8	TRBJ2-3	TGTGCCAGCAGCCGAAAGGGGACAGATACGCAGTATTTT	CASSRKGTDTQYF
-	-	TRBV19	TRBJ1-3	TGTGCCAGTAGGGCGGACAGACTTTTCTCTGGAAACACCATATATTTT	CASRADRLFSGNTIYF
-	-	TRBV18	TRBJ1-1	TGTGCCAGCTCCCCATGGGCCACGAACACTGAAGCTTTCTTT	CASSPWATNTEAFF
-	-	TRBV19	TRBJ1-1	TGTGCCAGTAAATCTTTCATTGCTAACACTGAAGCTTTCTTT	CASKSFIANTEAFF
-	once	TRBV18	TRBJ2-1	TGTGCCAGCTCAAGGGGGGCCGACAATGAGCAGTTCTTC	CASSRGADNEQFF
-	-	TRBV27	TRBJ1-2	TGTGCCACCAGTGACTCTGTAACCCCTCCTAACTATGGCTACACCTTC	CATSDSVTPPNYGYTF
-	-	TRBV2	TRBJ2-1	TGTGCCAGCAGTGAGGATTTGGTTTCCTACAATGAGCAGTTCTTC	CASSEDLVSYNEQFF
-	few	TRBV18	TRBJ2-2	TGTGCCAGCTCACCAGATTCCTGGGAGCTGTTTTTT	CASSPDSWELFF
-	-	TRBV6-8	TRBJ1-6	TGTGCCAGCAGTTACGGCAGGACCAATTCACCCCTCCACTTT	CASSYGRTNSPLHF
-	-	TRBV7-5	TRBJ1-5	TGTGCCAGCAGCTCCACCCGGGGACTCAATCAGCCCCAGCATTTT	CASSSTRGLNQPQHF
TRBD1	-	TRBV18	TRBJ1-2	TGTGCCAGCTCAATGGGACAGTCGGTCGGCTACACCTTC	CASSMGQSVGYTF
TRBD1	-	TRBV19	TRBJ1-5	TGTGCCAGTAGTTCCCTCGACAGGGGGCTGCTAGGCGGCCCTAATCAGCCCCAGCATTTT	CASSSLDRGLLGGPNQPQHF
TRBD1	-	TRBV5-1	TRBJ1-1	TGCGCCAGCAGCGCCGGGACAGGGAGGGAAACTGAAGCTTTCTTT	CASSAGTGRETEAFF
-	once	TRBV16	TRBJ1-4	TGTGCCAGCACGAGCGCGGGGGGCGGTGAAAAACTGTTTTTT	CASTSAGGGEKLFF
TRBD1	-	TRBV12-5	TRBJ2-7	TGTGCTAGTGGTGAGACAGGGGGCTCGGGTGAGCAGTACTTC	CASGETGGSGEQYF
-	-	TRBV19	TRBJ1-1	TGTGCCAGTAGTTCGGTCGGGTTGCGGAGTGAAGCTTTCTTT	CASSSVGLRSEAFF
TRBD2	-	TRBV6-8	TRBJ2-2	TGTGCCATCCTCCGAGGTAGCGGGGGGATGAACACCGGGGAGCTGTTTTTT	CAILRGSGGMNTGELFF